These 5 T cell receptor beta chains came from one sample sequenced in a study of blood T cells in healthy people across ages. The authors ran a second PCR of roughly 6 to 11 cycles using a sample-barcoded 5' primer and a J-beta primer mix. TCRdb reprocessed the 5' RACE reads via MiXCR and lists one record per CDR3 protein. Seen here are about 1.8 million distinct CDR3 sequences, roughly 52% observed once, and the top ten hold 2.1%. The sample comprised blood. These receptors were collected from a middle-aged woman in good health.

This chain links TRBV12-5 with TRBJ2-1; TRBD2 agrees at 13 bases. The CDR3 runs to 15 residues. CDR1 LGHNT and CDR2 FRNRAP come from the germline V gene. V was clipped by 5 bases and J by 9 bases; unmatched bases: 7. The DNA of the CDR3 is TGTGCTAGTGGTCGGACTAGCGGGGGACCGATTGAGCAGTTCTTC. Translation: CASGRTSGGPIEQFF.

There are a few counts of this clonotype. The chain links TRBV4-3 to TRBJ2-1; D perhaps matches TRBD1 (5 bases). The V end lost 0 bases, the J end lost 9 bases, and 21 bases lay between the germline ends. The CDR3 has 17 amino acids. Germline assignment: CDR1 LGHNA and CDR2 YSLEER. The CDR3 loop is CASSQELEDTSRGEQFF. CDR3 DNA sequence: TGCGCCAGCAGCCAAGAACTCGAGGACACAAGCAGAGGTGAGCAGTTCTTC.

The V gene is TRBV10-2, the J gene TRBJ2-1, with unresolved D. The CDR3 is 14 residues long. V lost 6 bases, J lost 1 base, and 10 bases lay in between. Germline V CDR1 and CDR2: WSHSY, SAAADI. The CDR3 is CASRETASYNEQFF. DNA of the CDR3: TGCGCCAGCAGAGAGACGGCTTCCTACAATGAGCAGTTCTTC.

V usage is TRBV3-1 and J usage is TRBJ2-3; 15 positions agree with TRBD2. CDR1 is LGHDT, CDR2 YNNKEL, per germline (reference sequence). V gave up 4 bases and J gave up 8 bases; unmatched junction bases: 7. The CDR3 length is 16 residues. CDR3 region: CASSRTSGGDLATQYF. In DNA form, the CDR3 reads TGTGCCAGCAGCCGGACTAGCGGGGGGGACTTGGCTACGCAGTATTTT.

This clonotype was seen only a few times. V gene TRBV7-2 combines with J gene TRBJ2-5, with TRBD2 matching 10 bases. Near its end, the DNA agrees better with TRBJ2-7, so the J call may be wrong. Germline CDR1 SGHTA, CDR2 FQGNSA. This CDR3 has 15 residues. Written as DNA, the CDR3 is TGTGCCAGCAGCTTAGTTAGCGGGGGGATCCACGAGCAGTACTTC. Amino acid sequence: CASSLVSGGIHEQYF.